Listed here are 10 T cell receptor beta chains from one sample, sequenced in a study of Graves' ophthalmopathy and Graves' hyperthyroidism. Using RNA transcripts, the TCR beta CDR3 regions were amplified. Scientists carried out first-round RT-PCR using HTBI primers and then a second-round multiplex PCR. TCRdb redid the calling of the multiplex PCR reads with MiXCR, one entry per CDR3 protein. Here the sample spans 580,000 or so distinct CDR3 sequences, roughly 39% being singletons. The sequencing sample was made of peripheral blood or thyroid tissue (not recorded which). The receptors derive from an adult man with Graves' hyperthyroidism.

The J gene is TRBJ1-6, the V gene TRBV24-1, with 8 bases identical to TRBD1. Trimming took 9 bases from V and 1 from J; bases not matched to a gene: 7. Germline V gene lookup returns CDR1 KGHDR and CDR2 SFDVKD. The CDR3 is 16 residues long. The CDR3 region is CATRTGIRSYNSPLHF. The DNA of the CDR3 is TGTGCCACCCGGACAGGGATAAGGTCCTATAATTCACCCCTCCACTTT.

The chain recombines TRBV24-1 with TRBJ1-2; a possible D gene is TRBD1 (5 bases). CDR3 size: 11 residues. Germline CDR1 reads KGHDR; CDR2 reads SFDVKD. Trimming removed 9 bases from V and 4 bases from J, with 8 bases in between. CDR3 in amino acids: CATGAVYGYTF. The CDR3 nucleotides are TGTGCCACCGGGGCCGTCTATGGCTACACCTTC.

The chain employs TRBV5-1 and TRBJ2-3; D ambiguous. Trimming removed 0 bases at V and 3 bases at J, with 11 bases between. Germline lookup yields CDR1 SGHRS and CDR2 YFSETQ. This CDR3 is 15 amino acids long. CDR3 residues: CASSLARHTTDTQYF. The CDR3 DNA reads TGCGCCAGCAGCTTGGCCAGGCATACTACAGATACGCAGTATTTT.

As regards this clonotype: The junction departs from the called germline gene at one end, perhaps through a read error. This chain uses TRBV14 with TRBJ1-5, with a weak D call TRBD1 (6 bases). The CDR3 sequence is 19 residues long. Germline CDR1 is SGHDN and CDR2 is FVKESK. The CDR3 spells CASRQDRYFQTGSSQPQHF. The CDR3 DNA reads TGTGCCAGCAGGCAGGATCGGTACTTTCAAACAGGGAGCAGTCAGCCCCAGCATTTT.

CDR3 protein: CASSLRGAQETQYF. The CDR3 DNA is TGTGCCAGCAGCTTAAGGGGGGCGCAAGAGACCCAGTACTTC. V gene TRBV7-3 combines with J gene TRBJ2-5; either TRBD1 or TRBD2 may fit D (6 bases each). V lost 1 base, J lost 2 bases, and 8 bases lay in between. Germline CDR1 reads SGHTA; CDR2 reads FQGTGA. The length of the CDR3 is 14 residues.

Turning to this clonotype: A much larger clone differs by one base, so this may be a read error. This chain uses TRBV7-2 with TRBJ2-7, with D tentatively TRBD1 (6 bases). This CDR3 spans 14 amino acids. Germline V gives CDR1 SGHTA, CDR2 FQGNSA. Trimming pared 5 bases from V and 0 bases from J, leaving 11 bases between. This chain's CDR3 is CASSPDRYSYEQYF. CDR3 DNA sequence: TGTGCCAGCAGCCCGGACAGATACTCCTACGAGCAGTACTTC.

This clonotype was found many times. The J gene is TRBJ2-7, the V gene TRBV10-3; the D gene is possibly TRBD1 (6 bases). CDR1 is ENHRY and CDR2 is SYGVKD in the germline V gene. The length of the CDR3 is 14 residues. Trimming left V 5 bases short and J 7 bases short, with 18 bases between. CDR3 bases: TGTGCCATCAGTAACAGGGTCAATTCGAGGGAGCAGTACTTC. It translates to CAISNRVNSREQYF.

This clonotype was seen a handful of times. The chain is built from TRBV6-6 and TRBJ1-1; D unresolved. The V and J ends lost 0 bases and 3 bases respectively, with 8 bases between them. The CDR3 has 14 amino acids. The V gene's germline CDR1 is MNHNY and CDR2 SVGAGI (reference sequence). This chain's CDR3 is CASSYSIVYTEAFF. Written as DNA, the CDR3 is TGTGCCAGCAGTTACTCCATCGTTTACACTGAAGCTTTCTTT.

About this clonotype itself: The limits of the CDR3 on the DNA are not certain, so only TCRdb's listed CDR3 is given. J is TRBJ1-6 and V is TRBV29-1; the table's D call TRBD1 went unverified against the DNA. A total of 17 residues make up the CDR3, ends included. Germline values: CDR1 SQVTM, CDR2 ANQGSEA. The CDR3 sequence: CSVVKGEQYFGPGPLHF.

This clonotype showed up many times. The chain employs TRBV5-8 and TRBJ2-7; 8 positions agree with TRBD2. CDR1 SGHTS and CDR2 YDEGEE come from the germline V gene. Unmatched junction bases numbered 4, after V lost 2 bases and J lost 3 bases. The CDR3 totals 14 residues. CDR3 in DNA: TGTGCCAGCAGCTTACGGGAGGGCTTCTACGAGCAGTACTTC. Protein sequence: CASSLREGFYEQYF.